This TCR beta chain was documented in a study of T-cell memory formation after mild COVID-19. Points on this clonotype: As yet, its antigen is unknown.

The length of the CDR3 is 16 residues. Trimming left V 4 bases short and J 0 bases short, with 10 bases between. Germline V CDR1 and CDR2: SGHVS, FNYEAQ. Study-level findings and limits: Chiefly within CM and EM were the contracting CD4+ clones; CD8+ ones were within EMRA.

TCRdb used MiXCR to reprocess the 5' RACE reads, holding one entry per CDR3 protein. Among fewer than 600,000 distinct CDR3 sequences listed, roughly 21% were seen once. This TCR derives from an adult woman who had mild COVID-19 (a few samples of this study predate the infection). Cell type and time point are not known. Input material: PBMCs or a T cell subset sorted from them (not recorded which). The genes are TRBV7-6 and TRBJ2-6; weak D call: TRBD2 (6 bases). The CDR3 sequence: CASSSRRGSGANVLTF. In nucleotides, the CDR3 is TGTGCCAGCAGCTCCCGGCGGGGCTCTGGGGCCAACGTCCTGACTTTC.